The clone carrying this T cell receptor beta chain was seen at least ten times. All patients reached thyroid surgery having received no treatment beforehand. MiXCR re-clonotyped the PCR reads for TCRdb. This table holds about 27,000 clones, about an eighth found once. This record comes from a study of metastatic and nonmetastatic thyroid tumors. Trimming took 6 bases from V and 5 from J, leaving 11 bases between them. Looked up from germline, CDR1 is MNHNS and CDR2 is SASEGT. This CDR3 is built from 13 residues. The chain links TRBV6-1 to TRBJ1-5; D is perhaps TRBD1 (5 bases). Sequences were obtained from blood. The clonotype comes from a female donor with papillary thyroid cancer or a benign thyroid nodule (not recorded which). Some clones in this sample may be carry-over from other donors' samples. The CDR3 loop is CASRRQYYQPQHF. The CDR3 bases are TGTGCCAGCAGGCGACAGTATTATCAGCCCCAGCATTTT.